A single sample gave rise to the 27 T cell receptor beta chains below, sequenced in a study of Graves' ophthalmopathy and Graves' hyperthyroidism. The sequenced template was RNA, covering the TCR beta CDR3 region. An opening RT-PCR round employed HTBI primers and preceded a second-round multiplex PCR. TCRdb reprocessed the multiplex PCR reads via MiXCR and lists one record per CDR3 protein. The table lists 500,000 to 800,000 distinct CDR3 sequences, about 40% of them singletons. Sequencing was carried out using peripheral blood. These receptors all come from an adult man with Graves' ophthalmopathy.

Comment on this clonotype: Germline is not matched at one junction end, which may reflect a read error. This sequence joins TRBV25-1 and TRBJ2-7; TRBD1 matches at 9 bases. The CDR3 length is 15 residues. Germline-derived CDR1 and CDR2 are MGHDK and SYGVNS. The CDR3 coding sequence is TGTGCCAGCAGTTACCCGGGACAGGGACGTCGGGAGCTGTACTTC. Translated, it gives CASSYPGQGRRELYF.

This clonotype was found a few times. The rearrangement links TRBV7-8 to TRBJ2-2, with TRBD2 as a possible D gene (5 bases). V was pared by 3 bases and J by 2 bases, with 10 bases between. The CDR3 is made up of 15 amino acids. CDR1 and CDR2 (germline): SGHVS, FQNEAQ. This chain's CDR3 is CASSFRRVNTGELFF. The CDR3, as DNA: TGTGCCAGCAGCTTTCGGCGGGTAAACACCGGGGAGCTGTTTTTT.

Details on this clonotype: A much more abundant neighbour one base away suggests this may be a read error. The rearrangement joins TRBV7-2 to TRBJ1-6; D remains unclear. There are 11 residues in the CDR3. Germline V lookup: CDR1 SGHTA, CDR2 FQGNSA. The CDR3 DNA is TGTGCCGGCAGCTTAATTGGGCCCCTCCACTTT. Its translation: CAGSLIGPLHF.

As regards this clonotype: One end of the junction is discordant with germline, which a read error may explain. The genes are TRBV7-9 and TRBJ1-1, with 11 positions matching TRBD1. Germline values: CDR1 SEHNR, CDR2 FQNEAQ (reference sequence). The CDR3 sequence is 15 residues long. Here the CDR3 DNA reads TGCGCCAGCAGCCGAGGGACAGGGGGGGGAACTGAAGCTTTCTTT. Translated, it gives CASSRGTGGGTEAFF.

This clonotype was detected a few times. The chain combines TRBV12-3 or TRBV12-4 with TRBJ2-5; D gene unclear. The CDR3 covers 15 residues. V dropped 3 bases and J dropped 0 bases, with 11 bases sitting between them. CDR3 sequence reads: CASSFGQADQETQYF. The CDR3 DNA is TGTGCCAGCAGTTTCGGGCAGGCCGACCAAGAGACCCAGTACTTC.

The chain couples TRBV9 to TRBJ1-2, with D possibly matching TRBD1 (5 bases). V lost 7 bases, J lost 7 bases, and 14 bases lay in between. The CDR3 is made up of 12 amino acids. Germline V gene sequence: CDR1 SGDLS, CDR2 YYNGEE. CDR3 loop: CASQGDNGGYTF. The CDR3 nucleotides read TGTGCCAGCCAGGGCGATAATGGTGGCTACACCTTC.

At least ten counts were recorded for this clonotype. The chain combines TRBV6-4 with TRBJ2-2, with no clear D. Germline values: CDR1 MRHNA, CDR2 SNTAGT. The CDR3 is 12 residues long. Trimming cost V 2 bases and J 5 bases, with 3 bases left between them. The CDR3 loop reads CASSDRTGELFF. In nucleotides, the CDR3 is TGTGCCAGCAGTGACAGAACCGGGGAGCTGTTTTTT.

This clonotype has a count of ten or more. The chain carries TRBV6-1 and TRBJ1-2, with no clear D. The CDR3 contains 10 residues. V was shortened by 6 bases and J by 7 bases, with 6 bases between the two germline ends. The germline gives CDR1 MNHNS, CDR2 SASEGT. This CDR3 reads CASRGGGYTF. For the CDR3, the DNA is TGTGCCAGCAGGGGAGGTGGCTACACCTTC.

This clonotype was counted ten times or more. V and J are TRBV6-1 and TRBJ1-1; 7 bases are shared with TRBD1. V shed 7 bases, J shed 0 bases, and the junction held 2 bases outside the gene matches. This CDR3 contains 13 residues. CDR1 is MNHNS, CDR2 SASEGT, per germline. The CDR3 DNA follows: TGTGCCAGCAATCAGGGGGTGAACACTGAAGCTTTCTTT. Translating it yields CASNQGVNTEAFF.

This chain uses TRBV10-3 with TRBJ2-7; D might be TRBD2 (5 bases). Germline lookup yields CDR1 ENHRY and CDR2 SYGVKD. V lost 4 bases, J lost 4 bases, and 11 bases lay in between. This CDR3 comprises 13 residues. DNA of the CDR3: TGTGCCATCAGTGGGGGAGTCGAGTACGAGCAGTACTTC. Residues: CAISGGVEYEQYF.

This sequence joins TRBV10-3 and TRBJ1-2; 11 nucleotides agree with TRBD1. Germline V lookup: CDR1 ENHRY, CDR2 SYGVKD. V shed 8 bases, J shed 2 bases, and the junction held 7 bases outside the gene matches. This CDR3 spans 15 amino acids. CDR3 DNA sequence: TGTGCCATCGGCCGGGGACAGGGGGTAAACTATGGCTACACCTTC. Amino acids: CAIGRGQGVNYGYTF.

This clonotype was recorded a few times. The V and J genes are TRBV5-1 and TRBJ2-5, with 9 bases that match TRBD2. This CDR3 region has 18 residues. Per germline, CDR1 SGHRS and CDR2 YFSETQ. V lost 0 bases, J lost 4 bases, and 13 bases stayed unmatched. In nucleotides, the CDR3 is TGCGCCAGCAGCTTGGCGGCAACCACGGGACTAGCCCCAGAGACCCAGTACTTC. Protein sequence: CASSLAATTGLAPETQYF.

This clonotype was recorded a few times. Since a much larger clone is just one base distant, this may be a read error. CDR3 nucleotide sequence: TGTGCCAGCAGCCAACTGGGCGGCGAGCAGTACTTC. This codes for CASSQLGGEQYF. This rearrangement joins TRBV6-6 to TRBJ2-7; D unclear. Trimming cost V 6 bases and J 6 bases, with 12 bases left between them. The CDR3 has 12 amino acids. CDR1 is MNHNY and CDR2 is SVGAGI in the germline V gene (reference sequence).

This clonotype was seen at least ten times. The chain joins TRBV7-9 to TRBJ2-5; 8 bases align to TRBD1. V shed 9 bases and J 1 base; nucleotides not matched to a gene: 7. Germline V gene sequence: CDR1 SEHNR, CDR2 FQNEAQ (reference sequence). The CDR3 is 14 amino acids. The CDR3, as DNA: TGTGCCAGTACCGGACAGGGCAGCCAAGAGACCCAGTACTTC. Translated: CASTGQGSQETQYF.

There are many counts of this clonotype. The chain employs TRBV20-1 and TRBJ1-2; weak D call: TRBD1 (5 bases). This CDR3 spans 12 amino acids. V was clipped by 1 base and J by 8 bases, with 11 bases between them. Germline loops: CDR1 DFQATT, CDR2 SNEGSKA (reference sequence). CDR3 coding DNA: TGCAGTGCTAGAGTGGGGGGAAACGGCTACACCTTC. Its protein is CSARVGGNGYTF.

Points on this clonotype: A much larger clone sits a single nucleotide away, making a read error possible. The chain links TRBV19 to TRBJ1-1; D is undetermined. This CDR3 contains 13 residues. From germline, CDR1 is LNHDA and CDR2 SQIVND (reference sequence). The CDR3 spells CASSTDTRTEALF. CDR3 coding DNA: TGTGCCAGTAGTACCGACACTCGCACTGAAGCTCTCTTT.

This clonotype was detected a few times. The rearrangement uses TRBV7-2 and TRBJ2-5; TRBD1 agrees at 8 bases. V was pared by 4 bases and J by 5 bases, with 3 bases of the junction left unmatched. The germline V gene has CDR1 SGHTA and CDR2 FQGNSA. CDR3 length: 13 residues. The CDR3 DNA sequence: TGTGCCAGCAGCTGGACAGGGTTGGAGACCCAGTACTTC. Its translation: CASSWTGLETQYF.

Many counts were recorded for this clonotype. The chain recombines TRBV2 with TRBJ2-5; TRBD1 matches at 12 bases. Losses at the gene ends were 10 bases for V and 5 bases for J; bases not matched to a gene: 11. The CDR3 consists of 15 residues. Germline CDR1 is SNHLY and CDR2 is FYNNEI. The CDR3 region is CANTRDRGPGETQYF. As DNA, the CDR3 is TGTGCCAACACTAGGGACAGGGGGCCGGGTGAGACCCAGTACTTC. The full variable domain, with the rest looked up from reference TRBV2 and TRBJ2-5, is EPEVTQTPSHQVTQMGQEVILRCVPISNHLYFYWYRQILGQKVEFLVSFYNNEISEKSEIFDDQFSVERPDGSNFTLKIRSTKLEDSAMYFCANTRDRGPGETQYFGPGTRLLVL.

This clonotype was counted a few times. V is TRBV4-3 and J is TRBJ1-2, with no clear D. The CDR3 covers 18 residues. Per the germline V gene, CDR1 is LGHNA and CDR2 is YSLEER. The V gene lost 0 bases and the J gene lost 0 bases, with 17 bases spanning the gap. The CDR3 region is CASSQDGQQTRTNYGYTF. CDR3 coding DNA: TGCGCCAGCAGCCAAGACGGGCAACAGACTAGAACTAACTATGGCTACACCTTC.

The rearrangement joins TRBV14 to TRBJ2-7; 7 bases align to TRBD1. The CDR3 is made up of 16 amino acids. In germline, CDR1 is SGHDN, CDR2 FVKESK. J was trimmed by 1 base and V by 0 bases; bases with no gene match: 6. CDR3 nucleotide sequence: TGTGCCAGCAGCCAAGAGAGGGGCAGGGGGTCCTACGAGCAGTACTTC. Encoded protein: CASSQERGRGSYEQYF. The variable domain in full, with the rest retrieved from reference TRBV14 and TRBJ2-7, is EAGVTQFPSHSVIEKGQTVTLRCDPISGHDNLYWYRRVMGKEIKFLLHFVKESKQDESGMPNNRFLAERTGGTYSTLKVQPAELEDSGVYFCASSQERGRGSYEQYFGPGTRLTVT.

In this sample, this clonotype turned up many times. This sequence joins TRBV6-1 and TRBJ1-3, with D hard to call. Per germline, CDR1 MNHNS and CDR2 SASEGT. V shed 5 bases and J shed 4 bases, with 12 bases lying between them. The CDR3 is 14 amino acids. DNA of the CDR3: TGTGCCAGCAGTAGACCGAGGGTAGGAAACACCATATATTTT. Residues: CASSRPRVGNTIYF.

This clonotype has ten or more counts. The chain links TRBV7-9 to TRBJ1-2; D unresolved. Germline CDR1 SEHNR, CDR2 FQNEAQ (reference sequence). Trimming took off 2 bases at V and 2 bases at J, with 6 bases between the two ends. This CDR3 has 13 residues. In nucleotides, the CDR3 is TGTGCCAGCAGCTTATCAGTAAACTATGGCTACACCTTC. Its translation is CASSLSVNYGYTF.

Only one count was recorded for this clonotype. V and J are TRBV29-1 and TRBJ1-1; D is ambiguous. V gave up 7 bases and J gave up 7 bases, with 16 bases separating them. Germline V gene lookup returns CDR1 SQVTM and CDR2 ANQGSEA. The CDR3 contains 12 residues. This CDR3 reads CSAGVAGIEAFF. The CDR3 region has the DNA TGCAGCGCTGGGGTAGCAGGAATTGAAGCTTTCTTT.

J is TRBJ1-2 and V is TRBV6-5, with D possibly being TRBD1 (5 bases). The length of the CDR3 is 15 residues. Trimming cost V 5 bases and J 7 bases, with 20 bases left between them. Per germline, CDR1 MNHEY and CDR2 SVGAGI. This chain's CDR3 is CASSLDSNLRPGYTF. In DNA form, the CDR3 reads TGTGCCAGCAGTCTAGACAGTAACTTGAGGCCTGGCTACACCTTC.

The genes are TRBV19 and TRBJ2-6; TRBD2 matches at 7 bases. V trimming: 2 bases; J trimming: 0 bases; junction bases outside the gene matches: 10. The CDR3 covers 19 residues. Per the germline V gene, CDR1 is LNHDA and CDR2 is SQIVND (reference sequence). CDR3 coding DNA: TGTGCCAGTAGTATAAGAGGGCCGGGACTATACTCTGGGGCCAACGTCCTGACTTTC. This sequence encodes CASSIRGPGLYSGANVLTF.

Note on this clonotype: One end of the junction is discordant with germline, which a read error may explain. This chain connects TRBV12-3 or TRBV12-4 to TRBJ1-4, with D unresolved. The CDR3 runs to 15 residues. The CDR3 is CASSLDGPGLVKLFF. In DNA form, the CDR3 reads TGTGCCAGCAGCTTAGACGGCCCCGGATTAGTTAAACTGTTTTTT.

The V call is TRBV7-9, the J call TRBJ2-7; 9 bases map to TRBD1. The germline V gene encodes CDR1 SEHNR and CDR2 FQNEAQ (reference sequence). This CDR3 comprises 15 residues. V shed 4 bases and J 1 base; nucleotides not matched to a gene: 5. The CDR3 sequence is CASSSGQGGSYEQYF. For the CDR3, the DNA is TGTGCCAGCAGCTCGGGACAGGGAGGGTCCTACGAGCAGTACTTC.